This T cell receptor (beta chain) was captured in a study of cytomegalovirus exposure and HLA in healthy donors. This CDR3 spans 16 amino acids. With 0 bases clipped from V and 8 bases from J, the junction kept 6 bases outside the gene matches. Per the germline V gene, CDR1 is MNHEY and CDR2 is SMNVEV (reference sequence). PCR amplification relied on 60 Vbeta primers (plus 13 Jbeta primers). Data came from immunoSEQ multiplex PCR; TCRdb stores just in-frame clones and leaves some out. The sample carries about 89,000 clones, approximately 57% recorded once. Concerning this clone itself: The antigen remains unidentified.

Broader study findings: Most TCRs appeared rarely, but some public TCRs recurred in many donors. Immune exposure was documented only through CMV serostatus. Published work reported that the classifier diagnosed cytomegalovirus status with high specificity and sensitivity. A later analysis linked a missense DCLRE1C variant to TCR beta V- and J-gene trimming.

This chain joins TRBV27 and TRBJ1-4; the match to TRBD1 covers 10 bases. The sequence was obtained from a woman aged 25 to 45 in good health and CMV-seronegative. Source material: PBMCs. CDR3 nucleotides: TGTGCCAGCAGTTTATCCCCCGGGACAGGGGTCGAAAAACTGTTTTTT. The encoded protein is CASSLSPGTGVEKLFF.